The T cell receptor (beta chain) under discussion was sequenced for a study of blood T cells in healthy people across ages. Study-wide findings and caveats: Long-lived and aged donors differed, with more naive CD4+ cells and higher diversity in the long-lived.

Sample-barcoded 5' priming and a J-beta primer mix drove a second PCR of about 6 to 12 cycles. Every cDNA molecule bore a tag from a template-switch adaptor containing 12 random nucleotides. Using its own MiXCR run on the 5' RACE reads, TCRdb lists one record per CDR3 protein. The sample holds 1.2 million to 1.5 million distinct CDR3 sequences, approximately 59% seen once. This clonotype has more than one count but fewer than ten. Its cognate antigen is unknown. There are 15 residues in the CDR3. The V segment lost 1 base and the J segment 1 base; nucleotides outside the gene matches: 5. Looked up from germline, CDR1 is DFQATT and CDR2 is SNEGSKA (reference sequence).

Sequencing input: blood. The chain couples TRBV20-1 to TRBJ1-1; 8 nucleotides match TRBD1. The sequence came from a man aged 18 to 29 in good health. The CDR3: CSARADDRGNTEAFF. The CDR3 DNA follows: TGCAGTGCTAGAGCCGATGACAGGGGGAACACTGAAGCTTTCTTT.